Listed below are T cell receptor beta chains from one sample, sequenced in a study of response to subunit inactivated influenza vaccine. TCRdb reanalysed the RT-PCR reads using MiXCR and keeps one entry per CDR3 protein. There are about 650,000 distinct CDR3 sequences in the sample; less than 20% occur only once, and roughly 10% lies in the top ten. Sequenced material: PBMCs from blood, taken approximately 12 days after vaccination. These receptors came from a man aged 50 or older who received an inactivated influenza vaccine. Each CDR3 is given with its conserved first and last residue. Each record gives: CDR3 protein, CDR3 DNA, D gene, J gene, clone size, V gene. The D gene is left open where the match is weak. The listing skips clone size in some rows; elsewhere it reads once, few, many or a size class.

CDR3aa: CASSPGDRLDQPQHF
CDR3nt: TGCGCCAGCAGCCCCGGGGACAGGTTGGATCAGCCCCAGCATTTT
d_gene: TRBD1
j_gene: TRBJ1-5
abundance: few
v_gene: TRBV5-1

CDR3aa: CASSFSDPRETQYF
CDR3nt: TGTGCCAGCAGCTTCTCGGACCCCCGGGAGACCCAGTACTTC
d_gene: -
j_gene: TRBJ2-5
abundance: few
v_gene: TRBV7-3

CDR3aa: CASSVAGSGTGELFF
CDR3nt: TGTGCCAGCAGCGTAGCGGGCTCGGGCACCGGGGAGCTGTTTTTT
d_gene: TRBD2
j_gene: TRBJ2-2
abundance: few
v_gene: TRBV11-3

CDR3aa: CASSERTDRNQPQHF
CDR3nt: TGTGCCAGCAGTGAAAGGACCGACCGCAATCAGCCCCAGCATTTT
d_gene: -
j_gene: TRBJ1-5
abundance: few
v_gene: TRBV2

CDR3aa: CASGLAGNTEAFF
CDR3nt: TGCGCCAGCGGGCTCGCCGGGAACACTGAAGCTTTCTTT
d_gene: -
j_gene: TRBJ1-1
abundance: -
v_gene: TRBV5-1

CDR3aa: CASSRDSRRGYTF
CDR3nt: TGTGCCAGCAGCCGGGACAGCCGAAGGGGCTACACCTTC
d_gene: TRBD1
j_gene: TRBJ1-2
abundance: -
v_gene: TRBV7-2

CDR3aa: CSAGTSGGPYAQYF
CDR3nt: TGCAGTGCCGGGACTAGCGGGGGACCCTACGCGCAGTATTTT
d_gene: TRBD2
j_gene: TRBJ2-3
abundance: -
v_gene: TRBV20-1

CDR3aa: CASSTTGGGFHTF
CDR3nt: TGTGCCAGCAGCACAACAGGGGGCGGTTTCCACACCTTC
d_gene: TRBD1
j_gene: TRBJ1-2
abundance: many
v_gene: TRBV7-3

CDR3aa: CASSVDAITGGKLFF
CDR3nt: TGTGCCAGCAGCGTAGACGCGATTACTGGGGGAAAACTGTTTTTT
d_gene: -
j_gene: TRBJ1-4
abundance: -
v_gene: TRBV9

CDR3aa: CASSQDSAETQYF
CDR3nt: TGTGCCAGCAGTCAGGACTCCGCCGAGACCCAGTACTTC
d_gene: -
j_gene: TRBJ2-5
abundance: few
v_gene: TRBV12-3/TRBV12-4

CDR3aa: CASSLAGFGGANTGELFF
CDR3nt: TGTGCCAGCAGCTTAGCGGGTTTTGGCGGGGCGAACACCGGGGAGCTGTTTTTT
d_gene: -
j_gene: TRBJ2-2
abundance: medium-sized
v_gene: TRBV7-6

CDR3aa: CASRSQGSYETQYF
CDR3nt: TGTGCCAGCAGGTCCCAGGGATCATACGAGACCCAGTACTTC
d_gene: -
j_gene: TRBJ2-5
abundance: few
v_gene: TRBV7-2

CDR3aa: CASSRREGANVLTF
CDR3nt: TGTGCCAGCAGCCGTCGTGAAGGGGCCAACGTCCTGACTTTC
d_gene: -
j_gene: TRBJ2-6
abundance: -
v_gene: TRBV6-2/TRBV6-3

CDR3aa: CASSAGSQHYF
CDR3nt: TGTGCCAGCAGTGCAGGGAGTCAGCACTACTTC
d_gene: -
j_gene: TRBJ2-7
abundance: -
v_gene: TRBV12-3/TRBV12-4

CDR3aa: CASSLERGRQYF
CDR3nt: TGTGCCAGCAGCTTAGAGCGGGGGCGGCAGTACTTC
d_gene: TRBD2
j_gene: TRBJ2-7
abundance: -
v_gene: TRBV7-2

CDR3aa: CASSQLTGIRYNEQFF
CDR3nt: TGTGCCAGCAGCCAACTCACCGGTATACGATACAATGAGCAGTTCTTC
d_gene: -
j_gene: TRBJ2-1
abundance: -
v_gene: TRBV14

CDR3aa: CASSLQGSTGNTIYF
CDR3nt: TGTGCCAGCAGCTTACAGGGGAGTACTGGAAACACCATATATTTT
d_gene: TRBD1
j_gene: TRBJ1-3
abundance: few
v_gene: TRBV12-3/TRBV12-4

CDR3aa: CASSVVPENTEAFF
CDR3nt: TGTGCCAGCAGCGTGGTCCCGGAGAACACTGAAGCTTTCTTT
d_gene: -
j_gene: TRBJ1-1
abundance: -
v_gene: TRBV9

CDR3aa: CASSFRPGTGLTIRYGYTF
CDR3nt: TGTGCCAGCAGTTTTAGGCCCGGGACAGGATTGACTATCCGCTATGGCTACACCTTC
d_gene: TRBD1
j_gene: TRBJ1-2
abundance: -
v_gene: TRBV6-5

CDR3aa: CASSPSLVGSSYNEQFF
CDR3nt: TGTGCCAGCAGCCCGTCCCTCGTTGGAAGCTCCTACAATGAGCAGTTCTTC
d_gene: -
j_gene: TRBJ2-1
abundance: -
v_gene: TRBV7-9